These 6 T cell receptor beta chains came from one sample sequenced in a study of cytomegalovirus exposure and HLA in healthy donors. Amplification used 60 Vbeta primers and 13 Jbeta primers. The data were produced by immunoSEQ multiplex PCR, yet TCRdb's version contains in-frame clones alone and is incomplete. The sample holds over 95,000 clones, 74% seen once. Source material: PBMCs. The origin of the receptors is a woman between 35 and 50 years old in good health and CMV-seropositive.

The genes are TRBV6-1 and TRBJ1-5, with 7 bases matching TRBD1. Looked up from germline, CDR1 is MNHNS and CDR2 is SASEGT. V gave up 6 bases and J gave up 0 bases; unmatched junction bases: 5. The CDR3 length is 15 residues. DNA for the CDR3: TGTGCCAGCAGCTTACAGGGGATTAGCAATCAGCCCCAGCATTTT. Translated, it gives CASSLQGISNQPQHF.

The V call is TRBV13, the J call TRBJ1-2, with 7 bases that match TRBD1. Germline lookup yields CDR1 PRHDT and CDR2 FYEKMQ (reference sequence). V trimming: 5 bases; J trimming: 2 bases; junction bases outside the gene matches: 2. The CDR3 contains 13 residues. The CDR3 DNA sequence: TGTGCCAGCAGCGCAGGGGGAAACTATGGCTACACCTTC. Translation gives CASSAGGNYGYTF.

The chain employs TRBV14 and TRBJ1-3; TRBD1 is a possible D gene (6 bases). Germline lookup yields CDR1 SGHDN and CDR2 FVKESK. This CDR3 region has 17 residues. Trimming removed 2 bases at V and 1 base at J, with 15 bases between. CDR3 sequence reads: CASSQRFRGRSGNTIYF. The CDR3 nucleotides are TGTGCCAGCAGCCAAAGATTCAGGGGCCGTTCTGGAAACACCATATATTTT.

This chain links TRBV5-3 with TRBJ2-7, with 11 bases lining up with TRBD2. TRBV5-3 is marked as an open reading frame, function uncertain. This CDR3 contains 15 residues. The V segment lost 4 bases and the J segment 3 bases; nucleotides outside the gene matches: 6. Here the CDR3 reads CARSGIAGGDYEQYF. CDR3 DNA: TGTGCCAGAAGCGGGATAGCGGGAGGGGACTACGAGCAGTACTTC.

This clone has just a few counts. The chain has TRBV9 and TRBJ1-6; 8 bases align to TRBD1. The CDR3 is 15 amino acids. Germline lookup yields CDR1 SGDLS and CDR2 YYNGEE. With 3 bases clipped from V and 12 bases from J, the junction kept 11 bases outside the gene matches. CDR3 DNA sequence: TGTGCCAGCAGCGAGACAGGGGCCGTGTCAAGACCCCTCCACTTT. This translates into CASSETGAVSRPLHF.

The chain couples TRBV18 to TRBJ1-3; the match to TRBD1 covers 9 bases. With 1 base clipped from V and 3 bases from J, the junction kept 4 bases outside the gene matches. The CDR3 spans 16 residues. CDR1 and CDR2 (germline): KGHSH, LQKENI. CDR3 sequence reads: CASSPRDRDIGNTIYF. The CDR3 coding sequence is TGTGCCAGCTCACCACGGGACAGGGATATTGGAAACACCATATATTTT. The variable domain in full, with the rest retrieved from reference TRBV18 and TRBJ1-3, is NAGVMQNPRHLVRRRGQEARLRCSPMKGHSHVYWYRQLPEEGLKFMVYLQKENIIDESGMPKERFSAEFPKEGPSILRIQQVVRGDSAAYFCASSPRDRDIGNTIYFGEGSWLTVV.